This T cell receptor (beta chain) is drawn from a study of long-term antiretroviral therapy in people with HIV. Study-level findings and limits: Compared with controls, HIV repertoires showed narrower CDR3 length ranges.

immunoSEQ v3.0 was run at survey level. The protocol was immunoSEQ multiplex PCR, while the TCRdb copy is restricted to in-frame clones and leaves out a portion. The data contain about 29,000 clones, approximately 81% of them singletons. For this clone: Its antigen is currently unknown.

Looked up from germline, CDR1 is LNHDA and CDR2 is SQIVND (reference sequence). This CDR3 has 14 amino acids. The ends lost 7 bases at V and 6 bases at J; junction bases unmatched: 7. The sample was unsorted PBMCs, taken 3 years after starting antiretroviral therapy. The receptor comes from a man between 35 and 55 years old with HIV. The rearrangement links TRBV19 to TRBJ2-2, with 8 bases fitting TRBD1. The CDR3 region has the DNA TGTGCCAGTAAGGACAGGGAAAGGTCCGGGGAGCTGTTTTTT. Translating gives CASKDRERSGELFF.